Reported below is one TCR beta chain. The antigen remains unidentified. The data derive from a study of shared clonotypes between healthy human individuals. General observations from the study: A handful of donors showed sharing of roughly 5% of naive CD4 clonotypes. Against clonotypes common to all four donors, non-shared ones had lower generation probabilities. Only blood samples were collected, and tissue repertoires likely differ.

The table came from immunoSEQ multiplex PCR; TCRdb's copy has only in-frame clones and leaves some out. The table has a few million clones, 90% to 95% seen once. J was trimmed by 4 bases and V by 2 bases; bases with no gene match: 3. CDR3 size: 15 residues. Germline V gene sequence: CDR1 SGHTA, CDR2 FQGTGA. Recent acute infections and vaccinations were absent in the healthy HIV-negative adult donors. The source of this sequence is a young man in good health. This rearrangement joins TRBV7-3 to TRBJ2-2; 8 nucleotides agree with TRBD1. Source material: naive CD4+ T cells sorted from blood. As for subset: CD45RA+ positively selected. The CDR3 reads CASSLGQGATGELFF. The CDR3 nucleotides are TGTGCCAGCAGCTTAGGGCAGGGGGCCACCGGGGAGCTGTTTTTT.